The 11 T cell receptor beta chains presented below share a single source sample, sequenced in a study of Ad26.COV2.S vaccination and SARS-CoV-2 variants. Treatment indicated: roughly 19 received Ad26.COV2.S at low or high dose, single or two shots; roughly 5 received placebo; per-sample allocation not given. Following the first vaccine or placebo injection, samples were taken on day 63. TCRdb's copy holds only in-frame clones and misses some; the assay was immunoSEQ multiplex PCR. The sample has roughly 400,000 clones, approximately 90% seen once; the top ten hold about 1.9%. This specimen was peripheral blood, taken in a trial of Ad26.COV2.S vaccine versus placebo. These TCRs come from a person between 18 and 65 years old who received the Ad26.COV2.S COVID-19 vaccine or a placebo.

The V gene is TRBV7-9, the J gene TRBJ2-5; TRBD2 aligns across 10 bases. The V gene's germline CDR1 is SEHNR and CDR2 FQNEAQ (reference sequence). Unmatched junction bases numbered 8, after V lost 0 bases and J lost 1 base. This CDR3 contains 18 residues. Here the CDR3 DNA reads TGTGCCAGCAGCTTAGCGTTTAGACTAGCGGGTTCCCAAGAGACCCAGTACTTC. Translating gives CASSLAFRLAGSQETQYF.

The chain couples TRBV7-2 to TRBJ2-2; 10 positions agree with TRBD1. This CDR3 has 16 residues. Germline-derived CDR1 and CDR2 are SGHTA and FQGNSA. V gave up 4 bases and J gave up 6 bases; unmatched junction bases: 8. The CDR3 DNA reads TGTGCCAGCAGCTGGGACAGGGGAACACTCGCCGGGGAGCTGTTTTTT. Residues: CASSWDRGTLAGELFF.

The chain employs TRBV7-3 and TRBJ2-2; D remains ambiguous. The germline gives CDR1 SGHTA, CDR2 FQGTGA. V gave up 3 bases and J gave up 6 bases, with 8 bases separating them. The CDR3 length is 13 residues. In DNA, the CDR3 is TGTGCCAGCAGCTTCGGTGGATCCGGGGAGCTGTTTTTT. It yields the protein CASSFGGSGELFF.

The V gene is TRBV3-1 (or the pseudogene TRBV3-2), the J gene TRBJ2-1; D unclear. Germline V gives CDR1 LGHDT, CDR2 YNNKEL (reference sequence). The V gene lost 0 bases and the J gene lost 6 bases, with 9 bases spanning the gap. The CDR3 runs 14 residues. CDR3 DNA: TGTGCCAGCAGCCAAGACAGGTTGACCAATGAGCAGTTCTTC. It translates to CASSQDRLTNEQFF.

This clone was seen only once. V usage is TRBV7-2 and J usage is TRBJ2-3, with D hard to call. The germline V and J ends were trimmed by 6 bases and 9 bases, with 10 bases remaining between them. Germline CDR1 SGHTA, CDR2 FQGNSA. The CDR3 loop spans 11 amino acids. This CDR3 reads CASSSQTTQYF. The CDR3 bases are TGTGCCAGCAGTAGTCAAACGACGCAGTATTTT.

The chain is built from TRBV11-2 and TRBJ2-7, with 9 bases lining up with TRBD1. Germline V CDR1 and CDR2: SGHAT, FQNNGV. The CDR3 is 15 residues long. Unmatched junction bases numbered 7, after V lost 4 bases and J lost 3 bases. Written as DNA, the CDR3 is TGTGCCAGCAGCTCGGCCGGGACAGGGATCTACGAGCAGTACTTC. It yields the protein CASSSAGTGIYEQYF. Full variable domain (missing parts from reference TRBV11-2 and TRBJ2-7): EAGVAQSPRYKIIEKRQSVAFWCNPISGHATLYWYQQILGQGPKLLIQFQNNGVVDDSQLPKDRFSAERLKGVDSTLKIQPAKLEDSAVYLCASSSAGTGIYEQYFGPGTRLTVT.

The chain combines TRBV15 with TRBJ2-7; D possibly corresponds to TRBD2 (5 bases). Trimming left V 7 bases short and J 5 bases short, with 18 bases between. The germline CDR1 and CDR2 sequences are LNHNV and YYDKDF (reference sequence). The CDR3 sequence is 14 residues long. The chain's CDR3 is CATKPTAGGDEQYF. The CDR3 coding sequence is TGTGCCACCAAGCCCACCGCGGGTGGCGACGAGCAGTACTTC.

The rearrangement uses TRBV19 and TRBJ2-1; a possible D gene is TRBD1 (6 bases). Trimming left V 5 bases short and J 6 bases short, with 14 bases between. CDR1 is LNHDA and CDR2 is SQIVND in the germline V gene (reference sequence). This CDR3 comprises 14 residues. The CDR3 sequence is CASSPDSPGNEQFF. The CDR3 nucleotides read TGTGCCAGTAGTCCGGACAGTCCCGGCAATGAGCAGTTCTTC.

In this sample, this clone turned up a few times. The chain carries TRBV30 and TRBJ1-1; D uncertain. The CDR3 loop spans 14 amino acids. V dropped 3 bases and J dropped 5 bases, with 16 bases sitting between them. The V gene's germline CDR1 is GTSNPN and CDR2 SVGIG (reference sequence). CDR3: CAWRYDPLRTEAFF. CDR3 nucleotides: TGTGCCTGGAGATACGACCCTCTACGGACTGAAGCTTTCTTT.

V and J are TRBV4-1 and TRBJ2-3; TRBD2 matches at 7 bases. The V gene end was trimmed by 1 base and the J gene end by 4 bases; junction bases not matched to a gene: 8. This CDR3 is 16 amino acids long. Per the germline V gene, CDR1 is MGHRA and CDR2 is YSYEKL. CDR3 DNA: TGCGCCAGCAGCCAAGTAAGCGGGAATCAAGCAGATACGCAGTATTTT. This gives the protein CASSQVSGNQADTQYF.

The chain combines TRBV6-1 with TRBJ2-7, with TRBD1 matching 9 bases. J was trimmed by 1 base and V by 1 base; bases with no gene match: 5. This CDR3 spans 16 amino acids. CDR1 MNHNS and CDR2 SASEGT come from the germline V gene. The CDR3 DNA is TGTGCCAGCAGTGAAGACCGGGACAGGGTTTCCTACGAGCAGTACTTC. Its protein is CASSEDRDRVSYEQYF.